The entry that follows covers one T cell receptor beta chain sequence. This specimen comes from a study of CD8+CD57+ T cells in acquired aplastic anemia. About the study: Sorting CD4+ and CD8+ cells gave DNA averaging around 3 ug.

Looked up from germline, CDR1 is DFQATT and CDR2 is SNEGSKA (reference sequence). This CDR3 contains 14 residues. V lost 6 bases and J lost 7; bases outside the gene matches: 14. Sequencing involved patients with CD8+CD57+ cell expansion previously shown by flow cytometry. Among the patients, all had severe acquired aplastic anemia. The template for TCR beta VDJ and CDR3 sequence profiling was genomic DNA. TCRdb re-called the reads with MiXCR, one entry per CDR3 protein. The repertoire holds about 180,000 distinct CDR3 sequences, with 50% to 65% as singletons. This sequence originates from a human donor with aplastic anemia. The chain carries TRBV20-1 and TRBJ2-7, with 8 positions matching TRBD1. Specimen: sorted CD4+, CD8+, or CD8+CD57+ T cells (not recorded which) from PBMCs. The CDR3, as DNA: TGCAGTGCCCTCAGCCGGACAGGGTTTGGTGAGCAGTACTTC. Amino acid sequence: CSALSRTGFGEQYF.